This record concerns one T cell receptor (beta chain) sequence. Its antigen is unidentified. Data came from immunoSEQ multiplex PCR; TCRdb stores just in-frame clones and leaves some out. The sample has over 1.4 million clones; about 96% are singletons. The germline V gene encodes CDR1 LNHNV and CDR2 YYDKDF (reference sequence). Deletions cut 1 base from V and 1 base from J, with 16 bases between. The CDR3 is 17 residues long. This sample was included in a study of shared clonotypes between healthy human individuals. Whole-study results and caveats: Represented genetic and exposure-history diversity was restricted by having few donors.

The sample taken for sequencing was naive CD4+ T cells sorted from blood. Specified subset: CD45RA+ positively selected. This TCR was sampled from a young man in good health. The chain links TRBV15 to TRBJ1-2; tentatively, D is TRBD1 (6 bases). In DNA form, the CDR3 reads TGTGCCACCAGCAGAGGCGAGGGGGGACAAATTAACTATGGCTACACCTTC. Its protein is CATSRGEGGQINYGYTF.